These 27 T cell receptor beta chains were sequenced from one sample in a study of vaccination effects on CD4 cells after COVID-19. Sequencing used immunoSEQ multiplex PCR; TCRdb keeps in-frame clones, though not all of them. The repertoire holds about 29,000 clones, about 74% seen once, with 17% in the top ten. No antigens are known for them. Antigen-specific CD4+ T cells expanded by the ViraFEST assay with viral peptide pools were then sequenced. Upon completion of about eleven days in culture, CD4+ T cells were isolated. Everyone in the study got two shots of either the BNT162b2 or mRNA-1273 vaccine. The specimen comprised CD4+ T cells from PBMCs cultured with HCoV-OC43 spike peptides, sampled after COVID-19 vaccination. Subset defined: HCoV-OC43 spike overlapping peptide pool stimulation. The receptors originated from a human donor who received a COVID-19 vaccine.

This clone has only one observation. The V gene is TRBV5-1, the J gene TRBJ2-2; D is unclear. Germline V gene lookup returns CDR1 SGHRS and CDR2 YFSETQ. The CDR3 extends over 15 amino acids. V shed 5 bases and J shed 7 bases, with 18 bases lying between them. CDR3 amino acids: CASRRVKGTVGELFF. In nucleotides, the CDR3 is TGCGCCAGCAGACGCGTAAAAGGTACCGTCGGGGAGCTGTTTTTT.

The chain has TRBV6-5 and TRBJ1-3; TRBD1 is a possible D gene (5 bases). This CDR3 contains 15 residues. The V and J ends lost 7 bases and 0 bases respectively, with 13 bases between them. Germline V gene data show CDR1 as MNHEY and CDR2 as SVGAGI. This chain's CDR3 is CASTRGIGSGNTIYF. The CDR3 coding sequence is TGTGCCAGCACCCGGGGGATAGGCTCTGGAAACACCATATATTTT.

V is TRBV11-2 and J is TRBJ1-1, with TRBD1 identical over 7 bases. With 1 base clipped from V and 6 bases from J, the junction kept 5 bases outside the gene matches. Germline V gene lookup returns CDR1 SGHAT and CDR2 FQNNGV. This CDR3 is built from 14 residues. The CDR3 DNA reads as TGTGCCAGCAGCTTAGGGGGACAGTCGTCTGAAGCTTTCTTT. Amino acids: CASSLGGQSSEAFF. Together with reference TRBV11-2 and TRBJ1-1, the CDR3 gives the full variable domain: EAGVAQSPRYKIIEKRQSVAFWCNPISGHATLYWYQQILGQGPKLLIQFQNNGVVDDSQLPKDRFSAERLKGVDSTLKIQPAKLEDSAVYLCASSLGGQSSEAFFGQGTRLTVV.

This rearrangement joins TRBV19 to TRBJ1-2, with TRBD1 identical over 7 bases. The CDR3 spans 13 residues. CDR1 and CDR2 (germline): LNHDA, SQIVND (reference sequence). Trimming removed 6 bases from V and 4 bases from J; junction bases left unmatched: 5. The CDR3 protein is CASRETGFYGYTF. The CDR3 region has the DNA TGTGCCAGTAGGGAGACAGGGTTCTATGGCTACACCTTC.

V is TRBV6-5 and J is TRBJ2-5; possible D gene TRBD1, 5 bases. The germline V gene encodes CDR1 MNHEY and CDR2 SVGAGI. The ends were cut back, 8 bases at V and 3 bases at J, with 19 bases in the middle. This CDR3 region has 15 residues. CDR3: CASGIRAFPKETQYF. CDR3 DNA sequence: TGTGCCAGCGGCATCAGGGCTTTCCCCAAAGAGACCCAGTACTTC.

This clone was detected once. J is TRBJ1-5 and V is TRBV4-1, with 8 bases fitting TRBD1. Looked up from germline, CDR1 is MGHRA and CDR2 is YSYEKL. This CDR3 contains 15 residues. V lost 6 bases and J lost 6; bases outside the gene matches: 10. This CDR3 reads CASRHTGGRGQPQHF. The DNA of the CDR3 is TGCGCCAGCAGACACACAGGGGGACGGGGTCAGCCCCAGCATTTT.

This chain uses TRBV5-8 with TRBJ1-1, with a possible D match to TRBD1 (5 bases). The CDR3 runs 14 residues. In germline, CDR1 is SGHTS, CDR2 YDEGEE. V dropped 0 bases and J dropped 0 bases, with 6 bases sitting between them. CDR3 loop: CASSLGGVNTEAFF. CDR3 sequence (DNA): TGTGCCAGCAGCTTGGGGGGCGTGAACACTGAAGCTTTCTTT. The full variable domain, completed using reference TRBV5-8 and TRBJ1-1, is EAGVTQSPTHLIKTRGQQATLRCSPISGHTSVYWYQQALGLGLQFLLWYDEGEERNRGNFPPRFSGRQFPNYSSELNVNALELEDSALYLCASSLGGVNTEAFFGQGTRLTVV.

This clone has only a few counts. This chain connects TRBV11-2 to TRBJ1-2; possibly TRBD1 for D (6 bases). Germline CDR1 and CDR2: SGHAT and FQNNGV. V dropped 4 bases and J dropped 8 bases, with 20 bases sitting between them. This CDR3 region has 15 residues. The CDR3 sequence: CASSSPTGYQGGYTF. CDR3 sequence (DNA): TGTGCCAGCAGCTCTCCTACAGGGTATCAGGGCGGCTACACCTTC.

The rearrangement joins TRBV9 to TRBJ2-3, with D hard to call. The CDR3 totals 13 residues. V shed 3 bases and J shed 2 bases, with 7 bases lying between them. Germline lookup yields CDR1 SGDLS and CDR2 YYNGEE. CDR3 sequence reads: CASSAYITDTQYF. CDR3 nucleotides: TGTGCCAGCAGCGCATACATCACAGATACGCAGTATTTT.

The V call is TRBV4-1, the J call TRBJ2-7; D is tentatively TRBD1 or TRBD2 (5 bases each). The V end lost 0 bases, the J end lost 7 bases, and 10 bases lay between the germline ends. Germline CDR1 MGHRA, CDR2 YSYEKL. The CDR3 is 13 amino acids. The CDR3 coding sequence is TGCGCCAGCAGCCAAGACGGGGCTGGGGAGCAGTACTTC. The encoded protein is CASSQDGAGEQYF.

This chain connects TRBV18 to TRBJ2-1; 7 positions match TRBD1. Looked up from germline, CDR1 is KGHSH and CDR2 is LQKENI. The V and J ends lost 3 bases and 12 bases, in that order; junction bases with no gene match: 14. The CDR3 covers 15 residues. The CDR3 region has the DNA TGTGCCAGCTCACCGGGGACAGACCTCGTATCAGGGCAGTTCTTC. Residues: CASSPGTDLVSGQFF. Complete variable domain (other parts from reference TRBV18 and TRBJ2-1): NAGVMQNPRHLVRRRGQEARLRCSPMKGHSHVYWYRQLPEEGLKFMVYLQKENIIDESGMPKERFSAEFPKEGPSILRIQQVVRGDSAAYFCASSPGTDLVSGQFFGPGTRLTVL.

The rearrangement uses TRBV9 and TRBJ2-7; D gene ambiguous. Germline-derived CDR1 and CDR2 are SGDLS and YYNGEE. V was trimmed by 4 bases and J by 2 bases, leaving 19 bases between them. CDR3 length equals 16 residues. CDR3 residues: CASSPLSPDGAYEQYF. In nucleotides, the CDR3 is TGTGCCAGCAGCCCCCTCTCGCCGGACGGTGCCTACGAGCAGTACTTC.

The chain joins TRBV19 to TRBJ2-7, with 8 nucleotides matching TRBD1. Germline loops: CDR1 LNHDA, CDR2 SQIVND (reference sequence). This CDR3 has 14 amino acids. Unmatched junction bases numbered 6, after V lost 3 bases and J lost 5 bases. For the CDR3, the DNA is TGTGCCAGTAGTATCGGACAGGGTTTCAACGAGCAGTACTTC. It specifies CASSIGQGFNEQYF.

This clone was observed a handful of times. The chain is built from TRBV14 and TRBJ2-7; D unclear. The CDR3 runs 14 residues. The V gene's germline CDR1 is SGHDN and CDR2 FVKESK. Between the trimmed V and J ends, which lost 4 bases and 0 bases, there was a span of 10 bases. The CDR3 region has the DNA TGTGCCAGCAGCCCGACCTGGACCTCCTACGAGCAGTACTTC. This codes for CASSPTWTSYEQYF.

This clone was observed a handful of times. The V and J genes are TRBV19 and TRBJ2-1; 8 nucleotides line up with TRBD1. Germline assignment: CDR1 LNHDA and CDR2 SQIVND (reference sequence). CDR3 length: 22 residues. With 3 bases clipped from V and 0 bases from J, the junction kept 22 bases outside the gene matches. CDR3 protein: CASSIFPHSTGAHTGSYNEQFF. The DNA of the CDR3 is TGTGCCAGTAGTATTTTCCCCCACTCGACAGGGGCGCACACGGGCTCCTACAATGAGCAGTTCTTC.

The V gene is TRBV6-5, the J gene TRBJ1-1; D is undetermined. The CDR3 has 14 residues. Germline loops: CDR1 MNHEY, CDR2 SVGAGI. The germline V and J ends were trimmed by 6 bases and 4 bases, with 15 bases remaining between them. The CDR3 spells CASSEPGLSTEAFF. CDR3 DNA sequence: TGTGCCAGCAGCGAGCCGGGATTGAGCACTGAAGCTTTCTTT.

This clone was picked up a small number of times. This chain uses TRBV4-1 with TRBJ2-1; D is ambiguous. CDR1 and CDR2 (germline): MGHRA, YSYEKL. The CDR3 length is 18 residues. The V and J ends lost 4 bases and 7 bases respectively, with 26 bases between them. CDR3 bases: TGCGCCAGCAGCCGATTCCCAAACGCCATCGCTAGAGTGAATGAGCAGTTCTTC. It is translated as CASSRFPNAIARVNEQFF.

This clone has only a few counts. CDR3 loop: CASSPSGMNTEAFF. As DNA, the CDR3 is TGTGCCAGCTCACCATCGGGAATGAACACTGAAGCTTTCTTT. The chain links TRBV18 to TRBJ1-1; no clear D. The V and J ends lost 2 bases and 0 bases respectively, with 7 bases between them. This CDR3 has 14 residues. Germline loops: CDR1 KGHSH, CDR2 LQKENI. Filled out from reference TRBV18 and TRBJ1-1, the complete variable domain reads NAGVMQNPRHLVRRRGQEARLRCSPMKGHSHVYWYRQLPEEGLKFMVYLQKENIIDESGMPKERFSAEFPKEGPSILRIQQVVRGDSAAYFCASSPSGMNTEAFFGQGTRLTVV.

This chain uses TRBV6-1 with TRBJ2-7; 8 bases are a match to TRBD1. The CDR3 totals 15 residues. Germline CDR1 and CDR2: MNHNS and SASEGT. Unmatched junction bases numbered 6, after V lost 1 base and J lost 4 bases. The CDR3 DNA reads TGTGCCAGCAGTGAAGTCCTCAGGGGGCAATACGAGCAGTACTTC. Translating it yields CASSEVLRGQYEQYF.

This chain connects TRBV4-1 to TRBJ1-5, with D maybe TRBD1 (5 bases). The CDR3 is 15 residues long. Trimming pared 0 bases from V and 5 bases from J, leaving 11 bases between. The germline V gene has CDR1 MGHRA and CDR2 YSYEKL. The CDR3 sequence is CASSQEQVIDQPQHF. CDR3 nucleotides: TGCGCCAGCAGCCAAGAACAGGTTATCGATCAGCCCCAGCATTTT.

The chain has TRBV5-1 and TRBJ2-1; 10 bases line up with TRBD2. After removal of 0 bases from V and 3 bases from J, the junction contained 0 bases not matched to a gene. The V gene's germline CDR1 is SGHRS and CDR2 YFSETQ. The CDR3 contains 15 residues. The CDR3 DNA follows: TGCGCCAGCAGCTTGGCTAGCGGGGGCTACAATGAGCAGTTCTTC. Translation: CASSLASGGYNEQFF.

The V gene is TRBV2, the J gene TRBJ2-5, with 10 bases aligning to TRBD2. The CDR3 runs to 14 residues. Per the germline V gene, CDR1 is SNHLY and CDR2 is FYNNEI. The J segment lost 2 bases and the V segment lost 8 bases, leaving 5 bases of the junction unmatched. The CDR3 here is CASSILAGQETQYF. CDR3 sequence (DNA): TGTGCCAGCTCAATACTAGCGGGGCAAGAGACCCAGTACTTC.

The J gene is TRBJ2-4, the V gene TRBV6-5, with a possible D match to TRBD1 (6 bases). Germline V gene sequence: CDR1 MNHEY, CDR2 SVGAGI. With 5 bases removed from V and 1 base from J, the gap between germline ends came to 12 bases. The CDR3 extends over 15 amino acids. CDR3 in amino acids: CASSLQGPAKNIQYF. CDR3 DNA sequence: TGTGCCAGCAGTCTTCAGGGGCCGGCCAAAAACATTCAGTACTTC.

This clone was seen a handful of times. V gene TRBV2 combines with J gene TRBJ1-5, with a tentative D call TRBD1 (5 bases). The CDR3 runs to 14 residues. Germline V lookup: CDR1 SNHLY, CDR2 FYNNEI. The germline V and J ends were trimmed by 4 bases and 7 bases, with 14 bases remaining between them. The DNA for the CDR3 is TGTGCCAGCAGTGCTCGGGACCACAAACAGCCCCAGCATTTT. Residues: CASSARDHKQPQHF.

The CDR3 protein is CASSPGRGAIYGYTF. In DNA form, the CDR3 reads TGTGCCAGCAGCCCGGGAAGGGGCGCGATATATGGCTACACCTTC. This chain connects TRBV3-1 (or the pseudogene TRBV3-2) to TRBJ1-2, with D perhaps TRBD1 (5 bases). V was cut by 4 bases and J by 5 bases, with 17 bases left in between. Germline V gives CDR1 LGHDT, CDR2 YNNKEL (reference sequence). The CDR3 contains 15 residues.

This clone has just one count. The rearrangement uses TRBV5-4 and TRBJ2-1, with a tentative D call TRBD1 (6 bases). The CDR3 spans 15 residues. CDR1 and CDR2 (germline): SGHNT, YYREEE (reference sequence). The V and J ends lost 0 bases and 3 bases respectively, with 10 bases between them. Here the CDR3 reads CASSLAADSYNEQFF. The DNA of the CDR3 is TGTGCCAGCAGCTTGGCCGCGGACAGCTACAATGAGCAGTTCTTC.

This chain links TRBV6-5 with TRBJ2-5; TRBD2 is a possible D gene (5 bases). The germline V and J ends were trimmed by 4 bases and 2 bases, with 14 bases remaining between them. There are 15 residues in the CDR3. CDR1 and CDR2 (germline): MNHEY, SVGAGI. CDR3 nucleotides: TGTGCCAGCAGTTTCACTGCGGGCCGTCAAGAGACCCAGTACTTC. Amino acid sequence: CASSFTAGRQETQYF.